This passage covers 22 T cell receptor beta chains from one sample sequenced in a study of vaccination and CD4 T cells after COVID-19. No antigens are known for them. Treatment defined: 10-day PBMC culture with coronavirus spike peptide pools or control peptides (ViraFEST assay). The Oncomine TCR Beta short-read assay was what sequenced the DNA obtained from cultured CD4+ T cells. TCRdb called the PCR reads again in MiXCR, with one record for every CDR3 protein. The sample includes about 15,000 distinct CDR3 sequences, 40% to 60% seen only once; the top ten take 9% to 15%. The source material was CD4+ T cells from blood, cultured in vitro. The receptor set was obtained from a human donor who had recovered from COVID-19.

The CDR3 nucleotides read TGTGCCAGCAGCTTCCCGGGACAGGTGGATCAGCCCCAGCATTTT. Translation gives CASSFPGQVDQPQHF. V gene TRBV7-2 combines with J gene TRBJ1-5, with 8 bases fitting TRBD1. CDR1 and CDR2 (germline): SGHTA, FQGNSA. The length of the CDR3 is 15 residues. The J segment lost 5 bases and the V segment lost 3 bases, leaving 6 bases of the junction unmatched.

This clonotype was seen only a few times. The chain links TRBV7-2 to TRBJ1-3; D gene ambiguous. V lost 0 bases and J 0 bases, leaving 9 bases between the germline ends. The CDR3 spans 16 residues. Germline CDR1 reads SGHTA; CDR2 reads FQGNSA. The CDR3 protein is CASSLAGISSGNTIYF. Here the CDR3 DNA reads TGTGCCAGCAGCTTAGCCGGGATCTCCTCTGGAAACACCATATATTTT.

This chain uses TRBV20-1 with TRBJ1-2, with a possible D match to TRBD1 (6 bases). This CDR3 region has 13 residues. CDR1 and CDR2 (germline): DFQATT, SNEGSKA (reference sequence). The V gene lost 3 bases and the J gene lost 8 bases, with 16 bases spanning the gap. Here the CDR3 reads CSARRDTKSGYTF. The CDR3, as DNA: TGCAGTGCTAGGCGGGACACCAAATCGGGCTACACCTTC.

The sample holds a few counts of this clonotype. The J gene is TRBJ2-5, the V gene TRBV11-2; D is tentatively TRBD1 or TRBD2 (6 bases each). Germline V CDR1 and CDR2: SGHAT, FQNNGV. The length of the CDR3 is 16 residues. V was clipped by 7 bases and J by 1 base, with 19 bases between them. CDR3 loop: CASNNPRGQIQETQYF. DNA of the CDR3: TGTGCCAGCAACAATCCCCGGGGGCAGATCCAAGAGACCCAGTACTTC.

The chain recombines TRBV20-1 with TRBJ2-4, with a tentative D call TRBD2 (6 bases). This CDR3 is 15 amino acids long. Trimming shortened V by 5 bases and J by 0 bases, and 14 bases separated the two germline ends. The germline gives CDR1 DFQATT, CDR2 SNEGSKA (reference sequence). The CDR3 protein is CSAPRGELAKNIQYF. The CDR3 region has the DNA TGCAGTGCTCCCCGCGGGGAACTAGCCAAAAACATTCAGTACTTC.

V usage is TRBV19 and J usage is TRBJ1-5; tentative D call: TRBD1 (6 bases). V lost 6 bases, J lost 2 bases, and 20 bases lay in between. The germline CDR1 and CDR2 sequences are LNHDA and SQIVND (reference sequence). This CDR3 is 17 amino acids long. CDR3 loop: CASRGSGGLGGNQPQHF. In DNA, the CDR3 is TGTGCCAGTAGGGGCTCCGGGGGCCTTGGTGGCAATCAGCCCCAGCATTTT. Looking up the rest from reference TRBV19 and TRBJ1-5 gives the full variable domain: DGGITQSPKYLFRKEGQNVTLSCEQNLNHDAMYWYRQDPGQGLRLIYYSQIVNDFQKGDIAEGYSVSREKKESFPLTVTSAQKNPTAFYLCASRGSGGLGGNQPQHFGDGTRLSIL.

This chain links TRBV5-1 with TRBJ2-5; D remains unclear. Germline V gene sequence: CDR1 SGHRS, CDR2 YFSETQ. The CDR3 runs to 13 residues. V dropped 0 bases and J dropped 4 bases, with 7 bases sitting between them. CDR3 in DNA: TGCGCCAGCAGCTTGGGGCTTATAGAGACCCAGTACTTC. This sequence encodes CASSLGLIETQYF. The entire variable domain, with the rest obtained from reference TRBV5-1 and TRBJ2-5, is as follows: KAGVTQTPRYLIKTRGQQVTLSCSPISGHRSVSWYQQTPGQGLQFLFEYFSETQRNKGNFPGRFSGRQFSNSRSEMNVSTLELGDSALYLCASSLGLIETQYFGPGTRLLVL.

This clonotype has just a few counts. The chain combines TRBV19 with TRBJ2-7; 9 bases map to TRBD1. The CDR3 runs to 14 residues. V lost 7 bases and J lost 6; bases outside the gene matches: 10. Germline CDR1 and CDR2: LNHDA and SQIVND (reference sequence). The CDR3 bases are TGTGCCAGTACGGACAGGGGAGACTTGATCGAGCAGTACTTC. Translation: CASTDRGDLIEQYF.

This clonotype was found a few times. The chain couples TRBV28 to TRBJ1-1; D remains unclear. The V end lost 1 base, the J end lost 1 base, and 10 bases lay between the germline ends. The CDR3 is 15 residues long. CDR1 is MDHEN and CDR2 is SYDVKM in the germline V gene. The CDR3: CASSLSAAGNTEAFF. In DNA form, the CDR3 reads TGTGCCAGCAGTTTATCCGCCGCCGGGAACACTGAAGCTTTCTTT.

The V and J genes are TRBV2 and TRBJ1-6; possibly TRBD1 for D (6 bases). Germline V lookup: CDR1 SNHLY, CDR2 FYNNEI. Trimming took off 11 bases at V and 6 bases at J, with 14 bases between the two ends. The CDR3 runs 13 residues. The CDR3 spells CALRGTVNSPLHF. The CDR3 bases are TGTGCCTTAAGGGGGACGGTTAATTCACCCCTCCACTTT.

This CDR3 reads CASREVWDTEAFF. Written as DNA, the CDR3 is TGTGCCAGCCGTGAAGTCTGGGACACTGAAGCTTTCTTT. V gene TRBV28 combines with J gene TRBJ1-1; no definite D call. The CDR3 has 13 amino acids. CDR1 is MDHEN and CDR2 is SYDVKM in the germline V gene. Trimming removed 8 bases at V and 3 bases at J, with 13 bases between.

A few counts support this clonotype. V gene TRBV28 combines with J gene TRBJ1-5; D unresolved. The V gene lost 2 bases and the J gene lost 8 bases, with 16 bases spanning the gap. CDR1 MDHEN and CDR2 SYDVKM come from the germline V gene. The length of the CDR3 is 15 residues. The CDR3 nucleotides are TGTGCCAGCAGTTTAAGAGACGGCGCGGAGGAGCCCCAGCATTTT. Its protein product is CASSLRDGAEEPQHF.

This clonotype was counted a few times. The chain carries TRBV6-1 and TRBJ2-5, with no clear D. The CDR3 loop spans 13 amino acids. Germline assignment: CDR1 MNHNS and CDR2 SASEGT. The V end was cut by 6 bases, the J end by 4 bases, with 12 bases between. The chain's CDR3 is CASRRTVRETQYF. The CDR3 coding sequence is TGTGCCAGCAGGCGCACCGTCAGAGAGACCCAGTACTTC.

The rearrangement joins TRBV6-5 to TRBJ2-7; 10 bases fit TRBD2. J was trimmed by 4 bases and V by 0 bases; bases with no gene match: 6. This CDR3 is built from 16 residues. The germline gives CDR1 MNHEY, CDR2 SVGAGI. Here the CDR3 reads CASSYSLAGGVYEQYF. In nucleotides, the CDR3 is TGTGCCAGCAGTTACTCTTTAGCGGGGGGAGTATACGAGCAGTACTTC.

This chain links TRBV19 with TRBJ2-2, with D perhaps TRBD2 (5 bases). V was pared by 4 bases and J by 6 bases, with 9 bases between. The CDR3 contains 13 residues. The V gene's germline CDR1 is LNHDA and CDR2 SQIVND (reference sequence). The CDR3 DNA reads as TGTGCCAGTAGTACTCGGGGTCCCGGGGAGCTGTTTTTT. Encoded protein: CASSTRGPGELFF. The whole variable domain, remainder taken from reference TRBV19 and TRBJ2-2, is DGGITQSPKYLFRKEGQNVTLSCEQNLNHDAMYWYRQDPGQGLRLIYYSQIVNDFQKGDIAEGYSVSREKKESFPLTVTSAQKNPTAFYLCASSTRGPGELFFGEGSRLTVL.

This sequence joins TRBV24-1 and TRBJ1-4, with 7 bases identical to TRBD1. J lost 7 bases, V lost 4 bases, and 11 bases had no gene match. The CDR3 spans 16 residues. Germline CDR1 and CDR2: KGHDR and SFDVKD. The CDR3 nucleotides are TGTGCCACCAGTGACCCCAGGGGGACCAATACTGAAAAACTGTTTTTT. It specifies CATSDPRGTNTEKLFF.

For the CDR3, the DNA is TGTGCCAGCAAACCAGGACTAGCGGGAGCGACCTACAATGAGCAGTTCTTC. It codes for CASKPGLAGATYNEQFF. The chain combines TRBV6-1 with TRBJ2-1; 13 bases align to TRBD2. Trimming removed 7 bases from V and 2 bases from J; junction bases left unmatched: 8. The CDR3 spans 17 residues. CDR1 is MNHNS, CDR2 SASEGT, per germline.

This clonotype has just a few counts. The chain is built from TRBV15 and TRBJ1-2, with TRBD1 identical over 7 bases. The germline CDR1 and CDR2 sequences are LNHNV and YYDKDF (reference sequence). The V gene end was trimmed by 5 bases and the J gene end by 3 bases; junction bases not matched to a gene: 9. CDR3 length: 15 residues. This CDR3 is CATSPRQGLHYGYTF. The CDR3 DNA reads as TGTGCCACCAGCCCCCGACAGGGCCTTCACTATGGCTACACCTTC.

The CDR3 protein is CASSTWIYTEAFF. Written as DNA, the CDR3 is TGTGCCAGCAGTACCTGGATCTACACTGAAGCTTTCTTT. V usage is TRBV12-3 or TRBV12-4 and J usage is TRBJ1-1; D is unresolved. The CDR3 has 13 amino acids. Trimming pared 5 bases from V and 3 bases from J, leaving 10 bases between.

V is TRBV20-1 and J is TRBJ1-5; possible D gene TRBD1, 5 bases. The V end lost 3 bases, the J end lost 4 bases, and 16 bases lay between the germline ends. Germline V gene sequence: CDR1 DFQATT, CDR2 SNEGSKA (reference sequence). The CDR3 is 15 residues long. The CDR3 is CSARPTRGLNQPQHF. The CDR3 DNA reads TGCAGTGCTAGGCCCACGCGGGGCTTGAATCAGCCCCAGCATTTT.

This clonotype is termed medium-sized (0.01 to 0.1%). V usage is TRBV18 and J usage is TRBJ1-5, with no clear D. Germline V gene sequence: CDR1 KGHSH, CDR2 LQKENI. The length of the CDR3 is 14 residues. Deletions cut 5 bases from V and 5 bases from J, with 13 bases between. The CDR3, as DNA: TGTGCCAGCTCAGGACGCCCCCGGGATCAGCCCCAGCATTTT. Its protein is CASSGRPRDQPQHF.

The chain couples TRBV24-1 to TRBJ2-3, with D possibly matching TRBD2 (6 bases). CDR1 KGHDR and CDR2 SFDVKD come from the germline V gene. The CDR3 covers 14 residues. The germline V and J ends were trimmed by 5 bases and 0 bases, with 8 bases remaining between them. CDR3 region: CATSGGTSTDTQYF. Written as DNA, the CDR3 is TGTGCCACCAGTGGGGGGACTAGCACAGATACGCAGTATTTT.